These T cell receptor beta chains were read from a single sample in a study of cytomegalovirus exposure and HLA in healthy donors. Data came from immunoSEQ multiplex PCR; TCRdb stores just in-frame clones and leaves some out. The sample yields some 63,000 clones, 65% to 90% seen once. Sequencing was performed on PBMCs. The source of these receptors is a human donor in good health. The conserved cysteine and the conserved F or W are not part of the CDR3 here. Fields, in order: CDR3 length, V gene, J gene, CDR3 protein.

length: 13; V: TRBV14; J: TRBJ2-5; CDR3: ASSQTNYRVGTQY
length: 15; V: TRBV4-3; J: TRBJ1-5; CDR3: ASSASPGQGFDQPQH
length: 16; V: TRBV4-1; J: TRBJ2-7; CDR3: ASSHDPRGGRRTYEQY
length: 12; V: TRBV19; J: TRBJ1-1; CDR3: ANEPGHGAGEAF
length: 15; V: TRBV4-3; J: TRBJ2-1; CDR3: ASSQTRAGSSYNEQF
length: 13; V: TRBV30; J: TRBJ2-7; CDR3: AWSPRTPGSYEQY
length: 12; V: TRBV10-2; J: TRBJ1-2; CDR3: ASSGGGLGYGYT
length: 13; V: TRBV5-1; J: TRBJ2-1; CDR3: ASSWLAGRYNEQF
length: 12; V: TRBV30; J: TRBJ2-2; CDR3: AWRGTSWTGELF
length: 14; V: TRBV7-8; J: TRBJ2-1; CDR3: ASSLGGETGYNEQF
length: 15; V: TRBV10-1; J: TRBJ2-5; CDR3: ASSTNTGTGEEETQY